These 22 T cell receptor beta chains were all obtained from the same sample, sequenced in a study. TCRdb re-called the RT-PCR reads with MiXCR, one entry per CDR3 protein. The sample contains about 680,000 distinct CDR3 sequences, approximately 15% of which appear only once. The sample taken for sequencing was memory CD4+ T cells from blood. Source of these receptors: a female donor in good health, serving as a healthy control.

Many counts were recorded for this clonotype. The V call is TRBV20-1, the J call TRBJ2-3; the match to TRBD1 covers 9 bases. Trimming removed 7 bases from V and 5 bases from J; junction bases left unmatched: 4. CDR3 length: 12 residues. Germline CDR1 and CDR2: DFQATT and SNEGSKA (reference sequence). The CDR3 nucleotides are TGCAGTGTCCCGGACAGGGGAGATACGCAGTATTTT. Translated: CSVPDRGDTQYF.

The chain recombines TRBV2 with TRBJ2-2; tentative D call: TRBD2 (6 bases). This CDR3 contains 15 residues. CDR1 is SNHLY and CDR2 is FYNNEI in the germline V gene. V gave up 7 bases and J gave up 7 bases, with 19 bases separating them. This CDR3 reads CASTGGTPVGGELFF. CDR3 DNA: TGTGCCAGCACCGGAGGGACCCCCGTTGGCGGGGAGCTGTTTTTT.

The rearrangement links TRBV7-2 to TRBJ2-1; D is undetermined. The CDR3 sequence is 16 residues long. With 5 bases removed from V and 0 bases from J, the gap between germline ends came to 14 bases. Germline values: CDR1 SGHTA, CDR2 FQGNSA. The CDR3 nucleotides are TGTGCCAGCAGCCGCAACGGGCCCAACTCCTACAATGAGCAGTTCTTC. Protein sequence: CASSRNGPNSYNEQFF.

This clonotype was seen more than once but under ten times. CDR3 residues: CASSQEIQGGDTQYF. DNA of the CDR3: TGCGCCAGCAGCCAAGAAATACAGGGGGGAGATACGCAGTATTTT. The rearrangement uses TRBV4-3 and TRBJ2-3; the match to TRBD1 covers 8 bases. The CDR3 has 15 amino acids. Trimming at V came to 0 bases and at J to 5 bases, leaving 4 bases not matched to a gene. From germline, CDR1 is LGHNA and CDR2 YSLEER.

This clonotype was observed many times. The rearrangement links TRBV5-1 to TRBJ1-2; the match to TRBD1 covers 9 bases. Trimming removed 4 bases from V and 7 bases from J; junction bases left unmatched: 11. The V gene's germline CDR1 is SGHRS and CDR2 YFSETQ. The CDR3 is made up of 15 amino acids. CDR3 sequence reads: CASSAPGQGPLGYTF. DNA for the CDR3: TGCGCCAGCAGCGCGCCGGGACAGGGTCCCCTTGGCTACACCTTC.

Of note for this clonotype: A much bigger clone sits one base away, suggesting this may be a read error. The rearrangement links TRBV7-3 to TRBJ1-2; unclear D gene. The CDR3 covers 12 residues. The germline V gene encodes CDR1 SGHTA and CDR2 FQGTGA. The CDR3 reads CASSFDIGGYNF. The CDR3 DNA reads TGTGCCAGCAGCTTCGACATCGGCGGCTACAACTTC.

CDR3 bases: TGTGCCAGCAGTGGACTTGGGGATACGCAGTATTTT. This sequence encodes CASSGLGDTQYF. The chain links TRBV6-4 to TRBJ2-3; the D is unclear. CDR1 and CDR2 (germline): MRHNA, SNTAGT. The CDR3 consists of 12 residues. V lost 4 bases to trimming and J lost 6 bases, with 8 bases between them.

This clonotype was seen more than once but under ten times. The CDR3 DNA sequence: TGTGCCAGCAGCCCTGGACATCAGAACACTGAAGCTTTCTTT. Its translation: CASSPGHQNTEAFF. This rearrangement joins TRBV7-3 to TRBJ1-1; D possibly corresponds to TRBD1 (5 bases). Trimming left V 5 bases short and J 1 base short, with 11 bases between. The V gene's germline CDR1 is SGHTA and CDR2 FQGTGA. The CDR3 has 14 amino acids. Filled out from reference TRBV7-3 and TRBJ1-1, the complete variable domain reads GAGVSQTPSNKVTEKGKYVELRCDPISGHTALYWYRQSLGQGPEFLIYFQGTGAADDSGLPNDRFFAVRPEGSVSTLKIQRTERGDSAVYLCASSPGHQNTEAFFGQGTRLTVV.

Ten or more counts support this clonotype. The chain couples TRBV25-1 to TRBJ2-1, with D unresolved. The CDR3 contains 14 residues. V lost 3 bases, J lost 9 bases, and 15 bases lay in between. The V gene's germline CDR1 is MGHDK and CDR2 SYGVNS. CDR3 DNA: TGTGCCAGCAGTGAGGTCCTTGGGGTGGGTGAGCAGTTCTTC. Translation gives CASSEVLGVGEQFF. Full variable domain (outside the CDR3, taken from reference TRBV25-1 and TRBJ2-1): EADIYQTPRYLVIGTGKKITLECSQTMGHDKMYWYQQDPGMELHLIHYSYGVNSTEKGDLSSESTVSRIRTEHFPLTLESARPSHTSQYLCASSEVLGVGEQFFGPGTRLTVL.

This clonotype has only a few counts. The chain recombines TRBV7-2 with TRBJ1-5; D is uncertain. Germline V gives CDR1 SGHTA, CDR2 FQGNSA. Trimming left V 5 bases short and J 9 bases short, with 11 bases between. The CDR3 extends over 12 amino acids. The CDR3 DNA follows: TGTGCCAGCAGCAGTCAGCGTGCGCCCCAGCATTTT. Its translation: CASSSQRAPQHF. The whole variable domain, filled in from reference TRBV7-2 and TRBJ1-5, reads GAGVSQSPSNKVTEKGKDVELRCDPISGHTALYWYRQSLGQGLEFLIYFQGNSAPDKSGLPSDRFSAERTGGSVSTLTIQRTQQEDSAVYLCASSSQRAPQHFGDGTRLSIL.

The chain employs TRBV5-5 and TRBJ2-7; 11 bases align to TRBD1. V shed 4 bases and J 7 bases; nucleotides not matched to a gene: 7. The CDR3 extends over 14 amino acids. Looked up from germline, CDR1 is SGHKS and CDR2 is YYEKEE (reference sequence). CDR3 nucleotide sequence: TGTGCCAGCAGCGGGGACAGGGGGACGGGAGAGCAGTACTTC. This encodes CASSGDRGTGEQYF.

V and J are TRBV30 and TRBJ2-2; D is ambiguous. The CDR3 spans 13 residues. Germline loops: CDR1 GTSNPN, CDR2 SVGIG (reference sequence). V dropped 3 bases and J dropped 2 bases, with 7 bases sitting between them. The CDR3 protein is CAWRKDNTGELFF. Written as DNA, the CDR3 is TGTGCCTGGAGAAAAGACAACACCGGGGAGCTGTTTTTT. Together with reference TRBV30 and TRBJ2-2, the CDR3 gives the full variable domain: SQTIHQWPATLVQPVGSPLSLECTVEGTSNPNLYWYRQAAGRGLQLLFYSVGIGQISSEVPQNLSASRPQDRQFILSSKKLLLSDSGFYLCAWRKDNTGELFFGEGSRLTVL.

This clonotype was seen a handful of times. V gene TRBV24-1 combines with J gene TRBJ2-1; D unresolved. Trimming removed 4 bases from V and 0 bases from J, with 12 bases in between. Germline-derived CDR1 and CDR2 are KGHDR and SFDVKD. There are 16 residues in the CDR3. CDR3 loop: CATSDPSAFSYNEQFF. DNA of the CDR3: TGTGCCACCAGTGACCCCAGCGCGTTCTCCTACAATGAGCAGTTCTTC.

This clonotype was seen many times. The V and J genes are TRBV7-2 and TRBJ2-3; 8 bases agree with TRBD1. The V segment lost 6 bases and the J segment 3 bases; nucleotides outside the gene matches: 5. CDR1 SGHTA and CDR2 FQGNSA come from the germline V gene. The CDR3 sequence is 14 residues long. DNA for the CDR3: TGTGCCAGCAGGGCCTGGACAGGGACAGATACGCAGTATTTT. Amino acid sequence: CASRAWTGTDTQYF. Full variable domain (remainder filled in from reference TRBV7-2 and TRBJ2-3): GAGVSQSPSNKVTEKGKDVELRCDPISGHTALYWYRQSLGQGLEFLIYFQGNSAPDKSGLPSDRFSAERTGGSVSTLTIQRTQQEDSAVYLCASRAWTGTDTQYFGPGTRLTVL.

The V call is TRBV15, the J call TRBJ1-1; D is perhaps TRBD1 (5 bases). The germline gives CDR1 LNHNV, CDR2 YYDKDF (reference sequence). The CDR3 is 13 amino acids. V lost 9 bases and J 1 base, leaving 12 bases between the germline ends. CDR3 DNA sequence: TGTGCCACTATCGCTGGGGGGAACACTGAAGCTTTCTTT. Its translation is CATIAGGNTEAFF.

The chain joins TRBV20-1 to TRBJ1-6; possibly TRBD1 for D (5 bases). Germline CDR1 is DFQATT and CDR2 is SNEGSKA (reference sequence). Trimming left V 3 bases short and J 0 bases short, with 18 bases between. The CDR3 is made up of 18 amino acids. The CDR3 DNA reads as TGCAGTGCTAGGCCCTCAGGGTACATCGCCTCCTATAATTCACCCCTCCACTTT. It specifies CSARPSGYIASYNSPLHF.

This clonotype came up many times. The chain recombines TRBV12-3 or TRBV12-4 with TRBJ2-7, with 10 positions matching TRBD2. The V gene end was trimmed by 3 bases and the J gene end by 2 bases; junction bases not matched to a gene: 1. The CDR3 is 14 amino acids. The CDR3 sequence is CASSFGLAAYEQYF. The DNA of the CDR3 is TGTGCCAGCAGTTTTGGACTAGCGGCCTACGAGCAGTACTTC.

This clonotype was found a few times. The chain combines TRBV15 with TRBJ1-2; 8 nucleotides match TRBD1. The germline V gene encodes CDR1 LNHNV and CDR2 YYDKDF (reference sequence). V shed 6 bases, J shed 7 bases, and the junction held 19 bases outside the gene matches. The length of the CDR3 is 17 residues. CDR3 DNA sequence: TGTGCCACCAGGAACGCAGGGGGCAACCCGTCTGATGGTGGCTACACCTTC. It encodes CATRNAGGNPSDGGYTF.

This clonotype appeared a few times. The rearrangement joins TRBV12-3 or TRBV12-4 to TRBJ2-6; D remains ambiguous. With 0 bases removed from V and 0 bases from J, the gap between germline ends came to 9 bases. The CDR3 sequence is 17 residues long. The CDR3 protein is CASSLALTVSGANVLTF. As DNA, the CDR3 is TGTGCCAGCAGTTTAGCTCTCACGGTCTCTGGGGCCAACGTCCTGACTTTC.

This clonotype was counted at least ten times. A read error may account for a junction end that differs from germline. CDR3 coding DNA: TGTGCCAGCAGCTTTAGCCAAGAGACCCAGTACTTC. Residues: CASSFSQETQYF. This chain joins TRBV5-1 and TRBJ2-5; D not certain. Germline CDR1 SGHRS, CDR2 YFSETQ. The CDR3 is 12 residues long.

This clonotype occurred a few times. The chain combines TRBV3-1 with TRBJ1-3, with no clear D. The CDR3 extends over 15 amino acids. The germline V gene has CDR1 LGHDT and CDR2 YNNKEL (reference sequence). V lost 1 base and J 0 bases, leaving 7 bases between the germline ends. CDR3 nucleotides: TGTGCCAGCAGCCAAGGGACCCGCTCTGGAAACACCATATATTTT. Its protein is CASSQGTRSGNTIYF.

V and J are TRBV7-2 and TRBJ2-5, with D possibly TRBD2 on 7 matching bases. Germline-derived CDR1 and CDR2 are SGHTA and FQGNSA. The CDR3 has 15 residues. The V end was cut by 3 bases, the J end by 3 bases, with 14 bases between. CDR3 coding DNA: TGTGCCAGCAGCTTCGGGGGGCAGAAAGAAGAGACCCAGTACTTC. This gives the protein CASSFGGQKEETQYF.